A single sample gave rise to the 22 T cell receptor beta chains below, sequenced in a study of T cells in Graves' hyperthyroidism and ophthalmopathy. What was amplified from RNA transcripts were TCR beta CDR3 regions. HTBI primers were employed in a first-round RT-PCR of the TCR CDR3. TCRdb called the multiplex PCR reads again in MiXCR, with one record for every CDR3 protein. The table has under 350,000 distinct CDR3 sequences, around a sixth seen once. Sequencing was performed on blood. The receptors were sampled from a woman aged 45-65 years with Graves' hyperthyroidism.

This clonotype showed up just a few times. V usage is TRBV2 and J usage is TRBJ1-1; possible D gene TRBD1, 5 bases. Germline CDR1 is SNHLY and CDR2 is FYNNEI. V was shortened by 4 bases and J by 5 bases, with 11 bases between the two germline ends. The CDR3 covers 13 residues. The CDR3 spells CASSGQLPTEAFF. The CDR3 nucleotides are TGTGCCAGCAGTGGACAGTTACCGACTGAAGCTTTCTTT.

This clonotype was seen a few times. Here the CDR3 reads CASSPYGGEGNIQYF. The CDR3 coding sequence is TGTGCCAGCAGTCCTTACGGGGGTGAAGGAAACATTCAGTACTTC. The gene calls are TRBV12-3 or TRBV12-4 and TRBJ2-4, with D tentatively TRBD2 (6 bases). This CDR3 spans 15 amino acids. The germline V and J ends were trimmed by 5 bases and 6 bases, with 17 bases remaining between them.

This clonotype was seen repeatedly, ten times or more. This rearrangement joins TRBV6-1 to TRBJ1-5; 9 bases fit TRBD1. CDR1 MNHNS and CDR2 SASEGT come from the germline V gene. This CDR3 is built from 15 residues. V gave up 5 bases and J gave up 7 bases; unmatched junction bases: 9. As DNA, the CDR3 is TGTGCCAGCAGTAAAGGGGACAGGGTCGGGCAGCCCCAGCATTTT. As protein: CASSKGDRVGQPQHF.

This clonotype came up many times. The chain has TRBV12-3 or TRBV12-4 and TRBJ1-1; 10 nucleotides agree with TRBD1. The CDR3 spans 15 residues. The J segment lost 0 bases and the V segment lost 5 bases, leaving 3 bases of the junction unmatched. CDR3 residues: CASSGTGALNTEAFF. CDR3 DNA: TGTGCCAGCAGTGGGACAGGGGCTCTGAACACTGAAGCTTTCTTT.

In this sample, this clonotype turned up a few times. J is TRBJ2-1 and V is TRBV25-1; 7 positions agree with TRBD1. Germline lookup yields CDR1 MGHDK and CDR2 SYGVNS. The CDR3 contains 15 residues. J gave up 3 bases and V 5 bases, and 7 bases lay outside the gene matches. CDR3 DNA: TGTGCCAGCAGTACGACAGGGTCAGGCTACAATGAGCAGTTCTTC. As protein: CASSTTGSGYNEQFF.

This clonotype was observed many times. V usage is TRBV11-2 and J usage is TRBJ2-7, with 7 bases identical to TRBD1. The CDR3 extends over 14 amino acids. The ends lost 5 bases at V and 1 base at J; junction bases unmatched: 5. Germline lookup yields CDR1 SGHAT and CDR2 FQNNGV. The CDR3 loop reads CASSPTGQSYEQYV. CDR3 sequence (DNA): TGTGCCAGCAGCCCAACGGGACAGTCCTACGAGCAGTACGTC.

The sample holds many counts of this clonotype. The chain has TRBV10-3 and TRBJ2-3; 9 bases agree with TRBD2. The CDR3 spans 15 residues. Germline trimming cut 5 bases from V and 5 bases from J; bases unmatched to any gene: 8. Germline lookup yields CDR1 ENHRY and CDR2 SYGVKD. The CDR3 DNA reads TGTGCCATCAGTCCCCTTGCGGGAGGGATAGATACGCAGTATTTT. It is translated as CAISPLAGGIDTQYF.

This clonotype was counted at least ten times. The rearrangement uses TRBV3-1 and TRBJ1-1, with D unclear. Germline V CDR1 and CDR2: LGHDT, YNNKEL (reference sequence). V lost 2 bases and J lost 1, with 11 bases in between. This CDR3 has 15 amino acids. As DNA, the CDR3 is TGTGCCAGCAGCCAATATAACACCCCGAACACTGAAGCTTTCTTT. Amino acids: CASSQYNTPNTEAFF.

Many counts were recorded for this clonotype. CDR3 sequence (DNA): TGCGCCAGCAGCCAAGAAGGGCGGCGGTTCGGAGATACGCAGTATTTT. It is translated as CASSQEGRRFGDTQYF. V gene TRBV4-1 combines with J gene TRBJ2-3, with D unresolved. CDR1 and CDR2 from the germline V gene are MGHRA and YSYEKL. V lost 0 bases and J 5 bases, leaving 15 bases between the germline ends. This CDR3 is 16 amino acids long.

Here the CDR3 DNA reads TGCGCCAGCAGGGAAGCTCCGTACACTGAAGCTTTCTTT. Protein product: CASREAPYTEAFF. J is TRBJ1-1 and V is TRBV10-1; D is ambiguous. Germline V gene data show CDR1 as WNHNN and CDR2 as SYGVQD (reference sequence). Trimming removed 6 bases at V and 3 bases at J, with 11 bases between. This CDR3 contains 13 residues.

CDR3 residues: CASSAEAGANVLTF. The CDR3 region has the DNA TGTGCCAGCAGTGCGGAGGCCGGGGCCAACGTCCTGACTTTC. V gene TRBV28 combines with J gene TRBJ2-6; a possible D gene is TRBD2 (5 bases). Deletions cut 5 bases from V and 4 bases from J, with 9 bases between. Germline CDR1 and CDR2: MDHEN and SYDVKM. This CDR3 comprises 14 residues.

The J gene is TRBJ2-7, the V gene TRBV27, with D possibly TRBD2 on 5 matching bases. V was trimmed by 4 bases and J by 3 bases, leaving 7 bases between them. CDR1 and CDR2 from the germline V gene are MNHEY and SMNVEV (reference sequence). CDR3 size: 12 residues. The CDR3 sequence is CASSSGSYEQYF. The CDR3 DNA reads as TGTGCCAGCAGTTCGGGAAGCTACGAGCAGTACTTC.

This clonotype was counted ten times or more. V is TRBV5-1 and J is TRBJ2-1; TRBD1 matches 8 bases. Trimming at V came to 4 bases and at J to 6 bases, leaving 3 bases not matched to a gene. The CDR3 has 13 residues. Germline-derived CDR1 and CDR2 are SGHRS and YFSETQ. The CDR3 DNA reads as TGCGCCAGCAGCAGAGGACAGGGCAATGAGCAGTTCTTC. Protein sequence: CASSRGQGNEQFF.

In this sample, this clonotype turned up many times. The chain couples TRBV27 to TRBJ2-7; D perhaps matches TRBD1 (5 bases). From germline, CDR1 is MNHEY and CDR2 SMNVEV (reference sequence). V lost 4 bases and J lost 1, with 14 bases in between. The CDR3 has 15 amino acids. The chain's CDR3 is CASSSRGASSYEQYF. CDR3 DNA: TGTGCCAGCAGTTCCCGTGGGGCCTCTTCCTACGAGCAGTACTTC.

This clonotype was picked up many times. The gene calls are TRBV11-2 and TRBJ2-2; 8 bases are shared with TRBD2. J was trimmed by 6 bases and V by 1 base; bases with no gene match: 7. Looked up from germline, CDR1 is SGHAT and CDR2 is FQNNGV. The length of the CDR3 is 16 residues. The CDR3 loop reads CASSLGPAGVSGELFF. The CDR3 DNA reads as TGTGCCAGCAGCTTAGGTCCAGCGGGGGTTTCCGGGGAGCTGTTTTTT.

The V gene is TRBV12-5, the J gene TRBJ2-1, with 13 bases fitting TRBD2. V dropped 2 bases and J dropped 6; count of bases not matched to a gene: 4. CDR3 length: 16 amino acids. Germline values: CDR1 LGHNT, CDR2 FRNRAP. CDR3 residues: CASGLPGLAGPNEQFF. As DNA, the CDR3 is TGTGCTAGTGGTTTGCCGGGACTAGCGGGGCCCAATGAGCAGTTCTTC. Using reference TRBV12-5 and TRBJ2-1 for the parts outside the CDR3, the full variable domain is DARVTQTPRHKVTEMGQEVTMRCQPILGHNTVFWYRQTMMQGLELLAYFRNRAPLDDSGMPKDRFSAEMPDATLATLKIQPSEPRDSAVYFCASGLPGLAGPNEQFFGPGTRLTVL.

This clonotype was counted at least ten times. This rearrangement joins TRBV12-3 or TRBV12-4 to TRBJ1-5; D is ambiguous. CDR3 length: 14 residues. The ends were cut back, 1 base at V and 2 bases at J, with 6 bases in the middle. In DNA, the CDR3 is TGTGCCAGCAGTTTAGGGGCAGGCAATCAGCCCCAGCATTTT. It is translated as CASSLGAGNQPQHF.

This clonotype was observed many times. The chain has TRBV3-1 and TRBJ2-5; D remains unclear. Trimming shortened V by 1 base and J by 2 bases, and 8 bases separated the two germline ends. Germline lookup yields CDR1 LGHDT and CDR2 YNNKEL (reference sequence). CDR3 size: 14 residues. This chain's CDR3 is CASSQGGAQETQYF. The CDR3, as DNA: TGTGCCAGCAGCCAAGGTGGAGCGCAAGAGACCCAGTACTTC.

This clonotype was observed many times. The CDR3 protein is CASRDRYNTEAFF. CDR3 nucleotide sequence: TGTGCCAGCCGGGACAGATACAACACTGAAGCTTTCTTT. The rearrangement uses TRBV19 and TRBJ1-1, with 7 bases identical to TRBD1. CDR3 length: 13 amino acids. From germline, CDR1 is LNHDA and CDR2 SQIVND (reference sequence). The V and J ends lost 9 bases and 2 bases, in that order; junction bases with no gene match: 6.

This clonotype was observed a few times. An end of the junction differs from the germline gene, which may be a read error. The genes are TRBV7-2 and TRBJ2-5; D gene ambiguous. CDR1 and CDR2 (germline): SGHTA, FQGNSA. CDR3 length: 15 residues. CDR3 DNA: TGTGCCAGCAGATCCCCCGGCGCCCTACAAGGGACCCAGTACTTC. Encoded protein: CASRSPGALQGTQYF.

The chain employs TRBV9 and TRBJ2-2; D is possibly TRBD1 or TRBD2 (6 bases each). The CDR3 is 16 residues long. CDR1 and CDR2 from the germline V gene are SGDLS and YYNGEE. V gave up 0 bases and J gave up 5 bases, with 14 bases separating them. In nucleotides, the CDR3 is TGTGCCAGCAGCGTAGACATCCCGGGGGCAACCGGGGAGCTGTTTTTT. Translated: CASSVDIPGATGELFF.

This clonotype was recorded once. The V call is TRBV19, the J call TRBJ2-7; 9 nucleotides align to TRBD1. This CDR3 region has 15 residues. Germline lookup yields CDR1 LNHDA and CDR2 SQIVND (reference sequence). V gave up 1 base and J gave up 5 bases; unmatched junction bases: 6. The CDR3 reads CASSIVGQGRHEQYV. The CDR3 bases are TGTGCCAGTAGTATAGTAGGACAGGGGAGACACGAGCAGTACGTC.